The sequence of this T cell receptor (beta chain) was determined in a study of metastatic and nonmetastatic thyroid tumors. Study-wide context: Blood and tumor or nodule tissue repertoires from malignant and benign thyroid patients were compared. Study-wide results and limits: Significantly higher TCR beta diversity was reportedly seen in malignant thyroid tumors than benign nodules, in blood and tumor.

This CDR3 is 18 amino acids long. There were no patients who had received any treatment before thyroid surgery. This clone was detected ten times or more. Its antigen is unidentified. Per the study methods: A distant-metastasis classifier for papillary thyroid cancer was built using CDR3 differences across clinicopathological groups. TCRdb reprocessed the PCR reads using MiXCR. Here the V and J calls rest on TCRdb's processing, not on the authors' analysis. This table holds around 6,100 clones, approximately 30% found once. The V gene is TRBV3-2, the J gene TRBJ2-1; the table's D call TRBD2 went unverified against the DNA. TRBV3-2 is an annotated pseudogene. The sample taken for sequencing was adjacent normal tissue. This TCR came from a female donor with papillary thyroid cancer or a benign thyroid nodule (not recorded which). Some clones in this sample may be carry-over from other donors' samples. The CDR3 reads CASSQDQASESSYNEQFF. The DNA of the CDR3 is TGTGCCAGCAGCCAAGACCAAGCTAGCGAGAGCTCCTACAATGAGCAGTTCTTC.